The 5 T cell receptor beta chains below all came from one sample that was sequenced in a study of blood T cell repertoires in COVID-19. Profiled with immunoSEQ multiplex PCR; TCRdb holds only in-frame clones, not every one. The sample has roughly 180,000 clones; 85% are singletons. The sample consisted of peripheral blood. The receptors derive from a woman in her forties or fifties with COVID-19, enrolled during active disease.

The rearrangement uses TRBV27 and TRBJ2-3; a weak D match, TRBD1 (5 bases). In germline, CDR1 is MNHEY, CDR2 SMNVEV (reference sequence). This CDR3 has 16 amino acids. The germline V and J ends were trimmed by 3 bases and 3 bases, with 16 bases remaining between them. The CDR3 protein is CASSLSTLQGTDTQYF. The CDR3 DNA sequence: TGTGCCAGCAGTTTGTCCACTCTCCAGGGAACAGATACGCAGTATTTT.

The J gene is TRBJ2-5, the V gene TRBV10-3; 8 nucleotides align to TRBD2. The V and J ends lost 7 bases and 3 bases, in that order; junction bases with no gene match: 10. Germline V gives CDR1 ENHRY, CDR2 SYGVKD. This CDR3 contains 15 residues. The CDR3 nucleotides read TGTGCCATCACCTCGGGCAGCGGGGGAAAAGAGACCCAGTACTTC. Protein sequence: CAITSGSGGKETQYF.

The gene calls are TRBV19 and TRBJ1-1; the D gene is possibly TRBD1 (5 bases). Between the trimmed V and J ends, which lost 7 bases and 4 bases, there was a span of 16 bases. This CDR3 has 14 amino acids. Germline V gives CDR1 LNHDA, CDR2 SQIVND (reference sequence). CDR3 residues: CASMGRPGGTEAFF. For the CDR3, the DNA is TGTGCCAGTATGGGGAGGCCGGGGGGCACTGAAGCTTTCTTT.

The chain combines TRBV30 with TRBJ2-7, with 7 bases matching TRBD2. The germline V gene encodes CDR1 GTSNPN and CDR2 SVGIG (reference sequence). The CDR3 covers 12 residues. The V and J ends lost 1 base and 4 bases, in that order; junction bases with no gene match: 1. The CDR3 nucleotides read TGTGCCTGGAGTGGGGGAGGGTACGAGCAGTACTTC. Its translation: CAWSGGGYEQYF.

The chain recombines TRBV28 with TRBJ2-7, with D possibly matching TRBD1 (6 bases). The germline V gene encodes CDR1 MDHEN and CDR2 SYDVKM. CDR3 length: 12 residues. V lost 3 bases, J lost 7 bases, and 10 bases lay in between. The CDR3 spells CASSFNRGEQYF. The CDR3 DNA reads TGTGCCAGCAGTTTTAATAGGGGGGAGCAGTACTTC.